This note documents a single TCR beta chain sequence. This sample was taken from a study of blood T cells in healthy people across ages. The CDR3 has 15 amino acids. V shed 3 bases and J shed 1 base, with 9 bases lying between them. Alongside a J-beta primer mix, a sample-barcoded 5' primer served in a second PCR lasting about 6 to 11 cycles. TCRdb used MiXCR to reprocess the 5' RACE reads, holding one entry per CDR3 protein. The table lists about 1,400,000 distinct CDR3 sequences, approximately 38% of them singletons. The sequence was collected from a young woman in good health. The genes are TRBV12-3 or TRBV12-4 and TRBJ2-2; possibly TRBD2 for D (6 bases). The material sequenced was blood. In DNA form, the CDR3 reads TGTGCCAGCAGTTTTAGGCGGGAGAACACCGGGGAGCTGTTTTTT. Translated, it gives CASSFRRENTGELFF.